The rows below give T cell receptor beta chains drawn from one sample of a study of blood T cell repertoires in COVID-19. Clones were read by immunoSEQ multiplex PCR, and TCRdb kept only the in-frame ones, dropping some. The repertoire holds 250,000 to 300,000 clones, with approximately 81% as singletons. The sequencing input was peripheral blood. These TCRs come from a woman in her sixties or seventies with active or convalescent COVID-19. Both conserved end residues are trimmed from each CDR3. The order of the fields is J gene, V gene, CDR3 protein.

J gene: TRBJ1-5
V gene: TRBV10-1
CDR3 protein: ASRAGTGERDSNQPQH

J gene: TRBJ2-1
V gene: TRBV5-4
CDR3 protein: ASNRGLGHEQF

J gene: TRBJ2-1
V gene: TRBV7-2
CDR3 protein: ASSFGLAVYNEQF

J gene: TRBJ2-7
V gene: TRBV19
CDR3 protein: ASSGAGDSFYEQY

J gene: TRBJ1-2
V gene: TRBV28
CDR3 protein: ASSLTAPPRDIWGYT

J gene: TRBJ1-1
V gene: TRBV9
CDR3 protein: ASSVDRRTEAF

J gene: TRBJ2-5
V gene: TRBV7-9
CDR3 protein: ASSPSGWGLQETQY

J gene: TRBJ1-1
V gene: TRBV19
CDR3 protein: ASSLQGPNTEAF

J gene: TRBJ1-4
V gene: TRBV28
CDR3 protein: ASSLMTGVKEKLF

J gene: TRBJ2-2
V gene: TRBV3-1/TRBV3-2
CDR3 protein: ATPHGRASGELF

J gene: TRBJ2-3
V gene: TRBV3-1/TRBV3-2
CDR3 protein: ASSQAGGPTDTQY

J gene: TRBJ2-5
V gene: TRBV5-6
CDR3 protein: ASSLVTGSGETQY

J gene: TRBJ2-5
V gene: TRBV5-1
CDR3 protein: ASSSSSTETQY

J gene: TRBJ2-7
V gene: TRBV4-1
CDR3 protein: ASSHTSPDRSAYEQY

J gene: TRBJ2-7
V gene: TRBV29-1
CDR3 protein: SAGRDEQY

J gene: TRBJ1-2
V gene: TRBV6-5
CDR3 protein: ASSKGQVGNYGYT

J gene: TRBJ2-3
V gene: TRBV29-1
CDR3 protein: SAGQGITDTQY

J gene: TRBJ2-1
V gene: TRBV6-1
CDR3 protein: ASSERGNPRNTLPYNEQF

J gene: TRBJ1-1
V gene: TRBV11-3
CDR3 protein: ASSLIGAAEAF

J gene: TRBJ1-1
V gene: TRBV4-1
CDR3 protein: ASSQDYKETVNTEAF

J gene: TRBJ1-5
V gene: TRBV10-3
CDR3 protein: AISEGRDQPQH

J gene: TRBJ1-1
V gene: TRBV6-2/TRBV6-3
CDR3 protein: ASSYSIWTANTEAF

J gene: TRBJ2-3
V gene: TRBV28
CDR3 protein: ASPPRGKATDTQY

J gene: TRBJ1-5
V gene: TRBV2
CDR3 protein: ASSGGFNQPQH

J gene: TRBJ2-7
V gene: TRBV5-5
CDR3 protein: ASSLEGRVYEQY

J gene: TRBJ2-5
V gene: TRBV7-3
CDR3 protein: ASSLTSGPGLAGRQETQY

J gene: TRBJ2-2
V gene: TRBV20-1
CDR3 protein: SASIRDRGTGELF

J gene: TRBJ2-2
V gene: TRBV9
CDR3 protein: ASSVGVTGNTGELF

J gene: TRBJ2-3
V gene: TRBV9
CDR3 protein: ASSAEGGSSPTDTQY

J gene: TRBJ2-3
V gene: TRBV29-1
CDR3 protein: SVLSLSTDTQY

J gene: TRBJ1-2
V gene: TRBV6-1
CDR3 protein: ASTEGGNYGYT

J gene: TRBJ2-2
V gene: TRBV5-1
CDR3 protein: ASSFFSGPNTGELF

J gene: TRBJ2-7
V gene: TRBV4-1
CDR3 protein: ASSQDVTNLGYEQY

J gene: TRBJ2-7
V gene: TRBV15
CDR3 protein: ATSTGQGGYEQY

J gene: TRBJ1-1
V gene: TRBV10-3
CDR3 protein: AIRIGGLNTEAF

J gene: TRBJ2-7
V gene: TRBV11-2
CDR3 protein: ASSLESGTRRQY

J gene: TRBJ1-2
V gene: TRBV3-1/TRBV3-2
CDR3 protein: ASSPMLGTGNYGYT

J gene: TRBJ1-3
V gene: TRBV25-1
CDR3 protein: ASSVAASFSGNTIY